The clone carrying this TCR beta chain was counted at least ten times. Its specificity is unknown. This sample was included in a study of Graves' ophthalmopathy and Graves' hyperthyroidism. Trimming took off 0 bases at V and 5 bases at J, with 10 bases between the two ends. CDR3 size: 14 residues. Germline V gene sequence: CDR1 MNHEY, CDR2 SVGAGI. Pregnancy or lactation, uncontrolled infections and other autoimmune diseases were grounds for excluding patients. From fresh peripheral blood, over 9 ml in volume, the PBMCs were obtained. Using RNA transcripts, the TCR beta CDR3 regions were amplified. The first round was an RT-PCR with HTBI primers, and the second round was a multiplex PCR. TCRdb called the multiplex PCR reads again in MiXCR, with one record for every CDR3 protein. The table includes under 350,000 distinct CDR3 sequences, under 20% detected once. The study's findings and limits: Prediction of ophthalmopathy progression reached 70.59% sensitivity and around 72% specificity.

The sequenced sample consisted of peripheral blood. The chain joins TRBV6-5 to TRBJ2-5; no definite D call. This TCR was recovered from an adult man with Graves' ophthalmopathy. The CDR3 spells CASSYSSVSETQYF. In DNA form, the CDR3 reads TGTGCCAGCAGTTACTCGAGTGTAAGCGAGACCCAGTACTTC.